This section outlines one TCR beta chain sequence together with its context. It lacks a known antigen. The junction and the germline gene differ at one end; a read error may be behind it. The data belong to a study of neoadjuvant anti-PD-1 for oral cavity cancer (dated by TCRdb to the early 2020s). The study in broad terms: Patients mostly received three to four biweekly doses of nivolumab at 3 mg/kg before curative-intent surgical resection. Patients without progression received a fourth nivolumab dose around day 43 and underwent definitive surgical resection on days 50-56. Under RECIST 1.1, patients with complete response, partial response or stable disease were classed as responders, and patients with progression were classed as non-responders. The parent correlative cohort had around 13 patients and a response rate of about 35%.

Spanning cysteine to phenylalanine, the CDR3 consists of 14 amino acids. Only the CDR3 portion is preserved as DNA: 42 bases, with reading frame beginning at the first base. The germline V gene sets CDR1 to MNHNS and CDR2 to SASEGT. In the paper's terms, the time point label means: before neoadjuvant nivolumab. The patients had newly diagnosed stage II-IVA oral cavity squamous cell carcinoma and had not received any prior systemic or radiation treatment. Everyone in the cohort had locally advanced, HPV-negative oral cavity squamous cell carcinoma. Peripheral blood mononuclear cells were analyzed directly, without maintenance or expansion in culture. Samples came from a longitudinal correlative study of a single-arm phase II trial of neoadjuvant nivolumab in oral cavity squamous cell carcinoma. Genomic DNA-based TCRbeta sequencing was performed on subject-matched pre- and post-treatment PBMCs and tumors from three responders and three non-responders. Peripheral blood mononuclear cells were collected before nivolumab treatment and again after treatment, at the time of surgery. The Maxwell RSC DNA from Cells kit was used to isolate genomic DNA from PBMCs.

The paper as a whole reports these results and caveats: Only a few patients per response group were included in the TCR analyses, and the authors called for validation in larger cohorts. After neoadjuvant nivolumab, significantly higher T cell clonality (Gini index) was found within PBMCs in non-responders than in responders. Higher pretreatment blood Treg/Th17 ratios correlated with higher pretreatment blood TCRbeta clonality and lower post-treatment tumor TCRbeta clonality.

PBMC libraries used mostly roughly 480 ng of input genomic DNA for deep sequencing, with six replicates per sample. The immunoSEQ hsTCRbeta kit was used to prepare TCRbeta libraries according to the manufacturer's instructions. Sequencing of the completed libraries took place using an Illumina NovaSeq 6000 S4 flow cell after they had been pooled to roughly 3.2 nM. The authors processed their data as follows. The immunoSEQ Analyzer handled quality control and preprocessing of the raw data. The analysis was restricted to productive rearrangements, with each unique CDR3 amino acid sequence defining a clonotype. Repertoire clonality was estimated as the Gini-Simpson index, which was calculated using the R package tcR. Student's t test was used to compare Gini indices, while Pearson correlation assessed associations with tumor size change. Held by TCRdb, this immuneACCESS table contains in-frame sequences only and omits some clones. Under half of the omission traces to an unresolved V gene where checked; the cause of the rest is unknown. The V and J calls and clone size come from that table; D and trimming were worked out from the DNA. In all, the sample holds 30,000 to 35,000 clones, and roughly 89% of those were seen once. Together, the top ten hold about 3.7% of the sample.

The receptor's source is a person aged 35-79 years with oral cavity squamous cell carcinoma. The chain is encoded by TRBV6-1 joined to TRBJ1-3; the D gene remains uncertain. Here the sequenced sample was PBMCs, taken before nivolumab (anti-PD-1) treatment. The CDR3 sequence is CAGSLGYSGNTIYF. The DNA is TGTGCCGGCAGTTTAGGGTATTCTGGAAACACCATATATTTT.